This note documents a single TCR beta chain sequence. Its specificity is unknown. Per the germline V gene, CDR1 is SEHNR and CDR2 is FQNEAQ (reference sequence). The length of the CDR3 is 16 residues. V shed 5 bases, J shed 2 bases, and the junction held 8 bases outside the gene matches. This record belongs to a study of cytomegalovirus exposure and HLA in healthy donors. Clones were read by immunoSEQ multiplex PCR, and TCRdb kept only the in-frame ones, dropping some. Counted here are approximately 110,000 clones, around 94% occurring once; the ten biggest clones make up roughly 1.3%. Regarding the study as a whole: The investigators catalogued under 200 TCR beta chains as cytomegalovirus-associated.

Input material: PBMCs. The TCR sequence derives from a woman younger than 35 in good health and CMV-seronegative. The chain links TRBV7-9 to TRBJ2-5; 10 bases map to TRBD2. The CDR3 DNA is TGTGCCAGCAGCCATTGGATTAGCGGGGGGCAAGAGACCCAGTACTTC. It is translated as CASSHWISGGQETQYF.